The 19 T cell receptor beta chains given below trace back to one sample, sequenced in a study of a mutant IDH1 vaccine in newly diagnosed glioma (dated by TCRdb to the early 2020s). No antigen is known for these receptors. Library preparation was by the immunoSEQ multiplex PCR assay. Drawn from immuneACCESS, this table holds only the in-frame rearrangements with V and J called that TCRdb kept. Clones are partly lost; checked studies trace under half to an unresolved V gene and leave the rest unexplained. This sample comprises over 50,000 clones, over 75% of them detected only once. The top ten hold over 4.5% of the sample. The sample's time point label, in plain terms: week 47, end of study. Each vaccine dose, consisting of 300 ug of a 20-mer mutant IDH1 peptide in Montanide, was administered subcutaneously with topical imiquimod. Sequencing used PBMCs, obtained from a glioma patient whose treatment included an IDH1 peptide vaccine. The source is a woman aged 40 to 49 with glioma. Some clones in this sample may be carry-over from other donors' samples.

The chain employs TRBV30 and TRBJ2-1; TRBD1 or TRBD2 may be the D gene (6 bases each). Deletions cut 2 bases from V and 7 bases from J, with 15 bases between. CDR3 length: 14 residues. CDR1 GTSNPN and CDR2 SVGIG come from the germline V gene (reference sequence). The CDR3 loop reads CAWSLGGPENEQFF. CDR3 nucleotides: TGTGCCTGGAGTCTAGGGGGGCCAGAAAATGAGCAGTTCTTC.

A single count supports this clone. This chain connects TRBV9 to TRBJ1-4; no reliable D call. The CDR3 runs to 14 residues. The germline gives CDR1 SGDLS, CDR2 YYNGEE. V lost 1 base, J lost 8 bases, and 12 bases lay in between. The CDR3 DNA reads TGTGCCAGCAGCGTACATAGTTTCGGGGAAAAACTGTTTTTT. Translation: CASSVHSFGEKLFF.

The V call is TRBV7-2, the J call TRBJ1-2; D remains unclear. The CDR3 spans 14 residues. In germline, CDR1 is SGHTA, CDR2 FQGNSA. Trimming stripped 5 bases from V and 5 bases from J, with 15 bases between. Here the CDR3 DNA reads TGTGCCAGCAGCCCCAATCCCCGTCTTTATGGCTACACCTTC. This translates into CASSPNPRLYGYTF.

CDR3 bases: TGTGCCAGCAGCTTATCCAGGGGGCCTTCATTGGATAACTATGGCTACACCTTC. Its translation: CASSLSRGPSLDNYGYTF. The genes are TRBV7-8 and TRBJ1-2, with 8 positions matching TRBD1. Germline assignment: CDR1 SGHVS and CDR2 FQNEAQ. V was clipped by 2 bases and J by 1 base; unmatched bases: 12. The CDR3 totals 18 residues.

This clone appeared a few times. This sequence joins TRBV6-1 and TRBJ1-5; 9 positions match TRBD1. CDR3 length: 14 residues. The germline CDR1 and CDR2 sequences are MNHNS and SASEGT. J gave up 4 bases and V 4 bases, and 2 bases lay outside the gene matches. The CDR3 sequence: CASSGTGVNQPQHF. The CDR3 coding sequence is TGTGCCAGCAGTGGGACAGGGGTTAATCAGCCCCAGCATTTT.

This chain joins TRBV7-3 and TRBJ2-6; D may be TRBD2 (7 bases). In germline, CDR1 is SGHTA, CDR2 FQGTGA. With 0 bases removed from V and 0 bases from J, the gap between germline ends came to 15 bases. CDR3 size: 19 residues. CDR3 loop: CASSLTGGQGLSGANVLTF. The CDR3 DNA sequence: TGTGCCAGCAGCTTAACGGGGGGGCAGGGCCTCTCTGGGGCCAACGTCCTGACTTTC.

Only a few counts were recorded for this clone. The chain has TRBV19 and TRBJ1-5, with TRBD1 matching over 9 bases. Germline V gene data show CDR1 as LNHDA and CDR2 as SQIVND (reference sequence). This CDR3 region has 15 residues. V lost 1 base and J lost 4; bases outside the gene matches: 2. The CDR3 DNA follows: TGTGCCAGTAGTATAGGGGGACAGGGTAATCAGCCCCAGCATTTT. Translation: CASSIGGQGNQPQHF.

In its sample, this clone was seen a few times. J is TRBJ2-1 and V is TRBV4-1, with 8 bases aligning to TRBD1. The CDR3 runs 16 residues. The trim removed 2 bases at V and 2 bases at J, leaving 5 bases unmatched. Germline CDR1 reads MGHRA; CDR2 reads YSYEKL. In DNA, the CDR3 is TGCGCCAGCAGCCAACAACCGGGACAGGCCTACAATGAGCAGTTCTTC. As protein: CASSQQPGQAYNEQFF.

This sequence joins TRBV6-1 and TRBJ1-5; 8 nucleotides agree with TRBD1. Germline V gives CDR1 MNHNS, CDR2 SASEGT. The CDR3 length is 16 residues. V lost 2 bases and J lost 5; bases outside the gene matches: 8. As DNA, the CDR3 is TGTGCCAGCAGTGAATACAGGGGGATGAGTTATCAGCCCCAGCATTTT. This gives the protein CASSEYRGMSYQPQHF.

This chain joins TRBV6-6 and TRBJ2-5; D is unresolved. The end of the DNA is better explained by TRBJ2-7, so the J call may be wrong. The CDR3 consists of 14 residues. Germline CDR1 and CDR2: MNHNY and SVGAGI (reference sequence). This CDR3 reads CASTSPRGNYEQYF. In DNA form, the CDR3 reads TGTGCCAGCACCTCGCCACGAGGAAACTACGAGCAGTACTTC.

The chain is built from TRBV18 and TRBJ2-4; D is possibly TRBD1 (5 bases). The CDR3 length is 14 residues. CDR1 is KGHSH, CDR2 LQKENI, per germline. CDR3 nucleotides: TGTGGGGGCTGGCCTCCGGAACCCAAAAACATTCAGTACTTC. This encodes CGGWPPEPKNIQYF. Drawing the rest from reference TRBV18 and TRBJ2-4, the complete variable domain is NAGVMQNPRHLVRRRGQEARLRCSPMKGHSHVYWYRQLPEEGLKFMVYLQKENIIDESGMPKERFSAEFPKEGPSILRIQQVVRGDSAAYFCGGWPPEPKNIQYFGAGTRLSVL.

This chain links TRBV12-5 with TRBJ1-1; no definite D call. Germline loops: CDR1 LGHNT, CDR2 FRNRAP. The V end was cut by 8 bases, the J end by 1 base, with 11 bases between. There are 13 residues in the CDR3. The CDR3 DNA reads TGTGCTAGTTCCGAGCAGGCGAACACTGAAGCTTTCTTT. Residues: CASSEQANTEAFF.

The chain recombines TRBV6-4 with TRBJ2-2, with 11 positions matching TRBD2. CDR3 length equals 15 residues. The V gene end was trimmed by 6 bases and the J gene end by 6 bases; junction bases not matched to a gene: 6. Per germline, CDR1 MRHNA and CDR2 SNTAGT. In nucleotides, the CDR3 is TGTGCCAGCAGCGCACTAGCGGGGGTGCCCGGGGAGCTGTTTTTT. This sequence encodes CASSALAGVPGELFF.

The V and J genes are TRBV6-5 and TRBJ2-6; D might be TRBD1 (5 bases). The germline V gene encodes CDR1 MNHEY and CDR2 SVGAGI. This CDR3 has 15 residues. The germline V and J ends were trimmed by 2 bases and 2 bases, with 7 bases remaining between them. CDR3 loop: CASSYAGPGANVLTF. The CDR3, as DNA: TGTGCCAGCAGTTACGCAGGGCCTGGGGCCAACGTCCTGACTTTC.

The chain is built from TRBV19 and TRBJ2-7; D unclear. Deletions cut 4 bases from V and 2 bases from J, with 12 bases between. The CDR3 sequence is 14 residues long. CDR1 and CDR2 from the germline V gene are LNHDA and SQIVND (reference sequence). The CDR3 nucleotides are TGTGCCAGTAGTAGGCGGACCGCAGCCTACGAGCAGTACTTC. It yields the protein CASSRRTAAYEQYF.

The gene calls are TRBV29-1 and TRBJ1-1, with TRBD1 matching 7 bases. The junction had 6 bases not matched to a gene; V was cut back by 7 bases and J by 1 base. The length of the CDR3 is 13 residues. CDR1 is SQVTM and CDR2 is ANQGSEA in the germline V gene. CDR3 sequence: CSGHRTGNTEAFF. CDR3 coding DNA: TGCAGCGGCCACAGGACAGGGAACACTGAAGCTTTCTTT.

The V gene is TRBV2, the J gene TRBJ2-5, with 8 bases that match TRBD1. There are 14 residues in the CDR3. After removal of 7 bases from V and 5 bases from J, the junction contained 9 bases not matched to a gene. CDR1 is SNHLY, CDR2 FYNNEI, per germline. CDR3 residues: CASTPGGPSETQYF. The CDR3 DNA sequence: TGTGCCAGCACGCCAGGGGGCCCCTCGGAGACCCAGTACTTC.

This rearrangement joins TRBV7-2 to TRBJ2-1, with no clear D. The CDR3 length is 11 residues. V lost 5 bases, J lost 14 bases, and 13 bases lay in between. From germline, CDR1 is SGHTA and CDR2 FQGNSA. CDR3 region: CASSPGSREFF. CDR3 sequence (DNA): TGTGCCAGCAGCCCTGGTAGTAGGGAGTTCTTC.

This clone was detected a few times. CDR3 amino acids: CASSYGGSTDTQYF. The CDR3 bases are TGCGCCAGCAGCTACGGGGGAAGCACAGATACGCAGTATTTT. This chain connects TRBV5-1 to TRBJ2-3, with D perhaps TRBD2 (6 bases). Trimming stripped 3 bases from V and 0 bases from J, with 8 bases between. CDR3 length equals 14 residues. Germline CDR1 reads SGHRS; CDR2 reads YFSETQ.